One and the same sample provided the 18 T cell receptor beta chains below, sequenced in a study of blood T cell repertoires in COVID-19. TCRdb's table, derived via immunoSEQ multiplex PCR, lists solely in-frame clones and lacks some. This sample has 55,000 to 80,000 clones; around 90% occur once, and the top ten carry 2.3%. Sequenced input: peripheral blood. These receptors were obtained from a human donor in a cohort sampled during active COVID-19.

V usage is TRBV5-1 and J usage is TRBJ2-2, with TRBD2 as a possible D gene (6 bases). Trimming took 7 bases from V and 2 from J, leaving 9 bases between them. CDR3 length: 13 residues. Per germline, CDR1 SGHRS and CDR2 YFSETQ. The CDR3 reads CASGTFNTGELFF. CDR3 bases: TGCGCCAGCGGGACTTTCAACACCGGGGAGCTGTTTTTT.

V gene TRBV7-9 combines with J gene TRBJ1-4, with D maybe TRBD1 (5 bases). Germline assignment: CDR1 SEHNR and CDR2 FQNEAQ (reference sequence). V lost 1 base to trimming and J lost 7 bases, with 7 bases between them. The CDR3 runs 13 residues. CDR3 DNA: TGTGCCAGCAGCTTAGGGACAACTGAAAAACTGTTTTTT. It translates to CASSLGTTEKLFF.

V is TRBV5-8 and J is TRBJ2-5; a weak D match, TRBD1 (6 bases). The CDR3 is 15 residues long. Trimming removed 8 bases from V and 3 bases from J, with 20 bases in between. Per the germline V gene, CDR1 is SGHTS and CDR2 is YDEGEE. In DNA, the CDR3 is TGTGCCAGGTACAGGGCAGATTGGAGAAAAGAGACCCAGTACTTC. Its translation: CARYRADWRKETQYF.

Here the CDR3 DNA reads TGCGCCAGCAGCCGTAGCGGGAGTTACGAGCAGTACTTC. It specifies CASSRSGSYEQYF. V usage is TRBV4-1 and J usage is TRBJ2-7; TRBD2 aligns across 9 bases. The CDR3 has 13 amino acids. Losses at the gene ends were 4 bases for V and 4 bases for J; bases not matched to a gene: 2. Germline V lookup: CDR1 MGHRA, CDR2 YSYEKL.

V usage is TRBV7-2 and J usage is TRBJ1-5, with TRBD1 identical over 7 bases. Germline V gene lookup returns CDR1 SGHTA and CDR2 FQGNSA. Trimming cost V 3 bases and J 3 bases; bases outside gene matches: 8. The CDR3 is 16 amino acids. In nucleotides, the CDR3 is TGTGCCAGCAGCTTTGTAGGGGGCAACAACAATCAGCCCCAGCATTTT. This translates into CASSFVGGNNNQPQHF.

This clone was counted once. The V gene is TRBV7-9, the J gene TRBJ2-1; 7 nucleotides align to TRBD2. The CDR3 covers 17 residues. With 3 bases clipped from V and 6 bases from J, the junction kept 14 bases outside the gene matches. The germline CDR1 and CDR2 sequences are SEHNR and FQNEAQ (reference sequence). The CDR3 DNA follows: TGTGCCAGCAGCTTCACACCCTTCAGCGGGACTCCCAATGAGCAGTTCTTC. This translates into CASSFTPFSGTPNEQFF.

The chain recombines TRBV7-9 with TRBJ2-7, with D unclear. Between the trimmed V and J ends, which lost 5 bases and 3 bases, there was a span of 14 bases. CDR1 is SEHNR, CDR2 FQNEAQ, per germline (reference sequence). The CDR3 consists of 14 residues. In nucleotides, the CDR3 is TGTGCCAGCAGCCCCCGAGGTCGGCACTACGAGCAGTACTTC. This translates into CASSPRGRHYEQYF.

The CDR3 coding sequence is TGTGCCAGCTCTCCTCTACCAGGGGTTAATCAGCCCCAGCATTTT. Its protein is CASSPLPGVNQPQHF. The chain has TRBV18 and TRBJ1-5, with a weak D call TRBD1 (6 bases). Between the trimmed V and J ends, which lost 6 bases and 4 bases, there was a span of 16 bases. The CDR3 extends over 15 amino acids. The germline V gene has CDR1 KGHSH and CDR2 LQKENI.

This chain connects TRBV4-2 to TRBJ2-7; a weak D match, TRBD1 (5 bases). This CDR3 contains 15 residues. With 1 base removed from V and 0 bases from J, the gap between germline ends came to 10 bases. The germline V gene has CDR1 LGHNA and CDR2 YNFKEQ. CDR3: CASSQGTGSSYEQYF. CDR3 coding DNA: TGTGCCAGCAGCCAAGGAACAGGAAGCTCCTACGAGCAGTACTTC.

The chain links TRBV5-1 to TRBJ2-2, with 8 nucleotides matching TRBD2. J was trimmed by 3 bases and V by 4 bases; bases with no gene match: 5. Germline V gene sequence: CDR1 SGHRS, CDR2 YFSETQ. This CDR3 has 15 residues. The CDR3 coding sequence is TGCGCCAGCAGCGAGCTAGCGGGTGACACCGGGGAGCTGTTTTTT. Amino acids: CASSELAGDTGELFF.

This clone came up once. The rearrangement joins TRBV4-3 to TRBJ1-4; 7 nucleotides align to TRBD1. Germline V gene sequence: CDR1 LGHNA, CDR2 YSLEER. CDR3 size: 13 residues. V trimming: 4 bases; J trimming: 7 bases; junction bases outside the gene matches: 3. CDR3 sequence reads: CASSRRGFEKLFF. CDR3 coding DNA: TGCGCCAGCAGCCGCAGGGGGTTTGAAAAACTGTTTTTT.

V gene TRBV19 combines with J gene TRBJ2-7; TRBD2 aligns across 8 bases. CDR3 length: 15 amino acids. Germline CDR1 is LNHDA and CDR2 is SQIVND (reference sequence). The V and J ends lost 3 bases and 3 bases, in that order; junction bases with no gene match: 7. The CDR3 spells CASSIGTGGVYEQYF. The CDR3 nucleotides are TGTGCCAGTAGTATCGGAACGGGGGGGGTCTACGAGCAGTACTTC.

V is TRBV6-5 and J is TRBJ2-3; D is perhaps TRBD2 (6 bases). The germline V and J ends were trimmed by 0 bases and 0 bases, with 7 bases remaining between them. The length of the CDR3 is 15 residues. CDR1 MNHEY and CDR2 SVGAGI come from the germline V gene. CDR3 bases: TGTGCCAGCAGTTACTCCGGGACTAGCACAGATACGCAGTATTTT. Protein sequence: CASSYSGTSTDTQYF.

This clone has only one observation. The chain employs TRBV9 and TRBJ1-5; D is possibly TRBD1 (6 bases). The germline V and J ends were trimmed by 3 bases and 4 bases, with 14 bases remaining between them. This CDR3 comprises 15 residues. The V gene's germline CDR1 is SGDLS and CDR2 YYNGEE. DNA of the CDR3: TGTGCCAGCAGCGGACGTGACAGGCCTAATCAGCCCCAGCATTTT. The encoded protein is CASSGRDRPNQPQHF.

This CDR3 reads CASSDATGGSYGYTF. The CDR3 DNA reads as TGTGCCAGCAGTGACGCGACAGGGGGCAGCTATGGCTACACCTTC. V and J are TRBV6-4 and TRBJ1-2; TRBD1 matches at 10 bases. Germline trimming cut 2 bases from V and 4 bases from J; bases unmatched to any gene: 4. Germline V gene data show CDR1 as MRHNA and CDR2 as SNTAGT. The CDR3 sequence is 15 residues long.

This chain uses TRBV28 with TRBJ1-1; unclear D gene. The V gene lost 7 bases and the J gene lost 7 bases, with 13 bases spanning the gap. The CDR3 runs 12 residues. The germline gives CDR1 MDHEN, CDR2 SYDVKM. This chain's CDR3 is CASNSKAYEAFF. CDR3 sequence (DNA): TGTGCCAGCAATTCTAAAGCCTATGAAGCTTTCTTT.

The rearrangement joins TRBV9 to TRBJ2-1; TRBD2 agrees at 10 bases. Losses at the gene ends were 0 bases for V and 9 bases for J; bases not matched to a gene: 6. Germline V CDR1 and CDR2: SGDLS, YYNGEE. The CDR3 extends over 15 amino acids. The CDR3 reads CASSVGLAGGSEQFF. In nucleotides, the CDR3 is TGTGCCAGCAGCGTAGGCTTAGCGGGAGGTAGTGAGCAGTTCTTC. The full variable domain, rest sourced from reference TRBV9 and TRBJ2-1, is DSGVTQTPKHLITATGQRVTLRCSPRSGDLSVYWYQQSLDQGLQFLIQYYNGEERAKGNILERFSAQQFPDLHSELNLSSLELGDSALYFCASSVGLAGGSEQFFGPGTRLTVL.

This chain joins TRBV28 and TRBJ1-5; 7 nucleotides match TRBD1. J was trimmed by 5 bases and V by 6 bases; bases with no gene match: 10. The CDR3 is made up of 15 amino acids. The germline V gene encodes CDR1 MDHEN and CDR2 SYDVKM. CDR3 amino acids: CASSPIGTEYQPQHF. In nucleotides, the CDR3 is TGTGCCAGCAGCCCAATAGGGACAGAATATCAGCCCCAGCATTTT.